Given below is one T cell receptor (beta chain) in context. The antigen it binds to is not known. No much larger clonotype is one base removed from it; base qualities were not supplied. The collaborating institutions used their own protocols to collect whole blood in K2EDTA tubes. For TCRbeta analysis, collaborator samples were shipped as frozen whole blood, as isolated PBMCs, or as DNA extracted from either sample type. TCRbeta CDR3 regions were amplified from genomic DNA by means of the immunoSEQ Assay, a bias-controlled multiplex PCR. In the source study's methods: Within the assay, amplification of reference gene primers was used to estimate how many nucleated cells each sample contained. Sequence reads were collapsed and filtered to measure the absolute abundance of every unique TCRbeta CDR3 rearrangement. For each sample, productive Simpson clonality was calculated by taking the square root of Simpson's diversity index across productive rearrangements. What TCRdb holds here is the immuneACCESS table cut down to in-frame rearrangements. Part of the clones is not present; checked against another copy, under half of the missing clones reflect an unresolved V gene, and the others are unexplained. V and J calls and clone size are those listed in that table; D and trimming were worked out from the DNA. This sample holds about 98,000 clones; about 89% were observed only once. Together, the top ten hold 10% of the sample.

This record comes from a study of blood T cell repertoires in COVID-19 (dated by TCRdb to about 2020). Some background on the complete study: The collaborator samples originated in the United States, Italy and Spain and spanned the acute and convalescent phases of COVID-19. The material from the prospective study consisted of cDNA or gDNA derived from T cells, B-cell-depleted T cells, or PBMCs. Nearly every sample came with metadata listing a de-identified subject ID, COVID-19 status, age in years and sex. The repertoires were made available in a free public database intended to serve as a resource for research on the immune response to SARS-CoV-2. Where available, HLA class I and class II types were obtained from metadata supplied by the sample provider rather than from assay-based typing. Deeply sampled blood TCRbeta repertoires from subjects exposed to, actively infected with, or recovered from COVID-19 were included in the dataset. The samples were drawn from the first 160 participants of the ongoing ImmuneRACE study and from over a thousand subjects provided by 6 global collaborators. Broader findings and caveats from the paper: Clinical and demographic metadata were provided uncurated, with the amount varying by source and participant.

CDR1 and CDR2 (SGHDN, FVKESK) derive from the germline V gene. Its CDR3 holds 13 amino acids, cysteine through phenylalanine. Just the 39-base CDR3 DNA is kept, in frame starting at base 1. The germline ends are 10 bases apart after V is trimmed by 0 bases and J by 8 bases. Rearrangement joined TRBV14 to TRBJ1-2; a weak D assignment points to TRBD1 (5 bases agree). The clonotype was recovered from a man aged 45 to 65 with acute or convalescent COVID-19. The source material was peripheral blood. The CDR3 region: CASSQDRGEGYTF. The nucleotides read TGTGCCAGCAGCCAAGATCGGGGGGAAGGCTACACCTTC.